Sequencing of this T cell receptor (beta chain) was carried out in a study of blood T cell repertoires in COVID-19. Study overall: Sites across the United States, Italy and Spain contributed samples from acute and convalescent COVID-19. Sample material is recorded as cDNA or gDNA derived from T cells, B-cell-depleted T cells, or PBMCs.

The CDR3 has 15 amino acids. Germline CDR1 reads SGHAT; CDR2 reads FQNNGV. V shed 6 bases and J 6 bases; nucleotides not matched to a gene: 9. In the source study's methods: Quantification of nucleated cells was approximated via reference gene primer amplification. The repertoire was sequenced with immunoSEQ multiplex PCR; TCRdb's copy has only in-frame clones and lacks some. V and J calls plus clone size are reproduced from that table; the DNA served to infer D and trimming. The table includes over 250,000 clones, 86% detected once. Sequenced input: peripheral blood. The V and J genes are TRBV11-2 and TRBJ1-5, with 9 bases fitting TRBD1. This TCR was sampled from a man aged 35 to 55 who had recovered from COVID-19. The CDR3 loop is CASSPAQGAGQPQHF. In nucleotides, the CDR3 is TGTGCCAGCAGTCCAGCACAGGGGGCGGGTCAGCCCCAGCATTTT.